A selection of T cell receptor beta chains follows, all from one sample in a study of blood T cell repertoires in COVID-19. The table came from immunoSEQ multiplex PCR; TCRdb's copy has only in-frame clones and leaves some out. The sample consists of 150,000 to 200,000 clones, roughly 87% of them appearing once. Specimen: peripheral blood. All receptors come from a woman in her 70s with COVID-19, enrolled during active disease. The CDR3 runs from the conserved cysteine through the conserved F or W. A D gene is named only where the DNA matches it firmly. Only some rows state a clone size, as once, few, many or a class for expanded clones.

size,V,J,D,CDR3,DNA
NA,TRBV21-1,TRBJ2-7,NA,CASSRRTNATLYEQYF,TGTGCCAGCAGCCGGAGGACCAACGCGACCCTCTACGAGCAGTACTTC
NA,TRBV6-2/TRBV6-3,TRBJ2-1,TRBD2,CASSYSSSGTSGRNIYNEQFF,TGTGCCAGCAGTTACTCGAGCTCAGGGACTAGCGGGAGGAATATTTACAATGAGCAGTTCTTC
NA,TRBV19,TRBJ2-1,TRBD2,CASSNRGRLAGYNEQFF,TGTGCCAGTAGTAATCGGGGGCGGCTAGCGGGGTACAATGAGCAGTTCTTC
NA,TRBV29-1,TRBJ2-3,NA,CSVPRRDTQYF,TGCAGCGTCCCCCGGCGGGATACGCAGTATTTT
NA,TRBV18,TRBJ2-7,NA,CASSPIAGVYEQYF,TGTGCCAGCTCACCGATAGCAGGGGTCTACGAGCAGTACTTC
NA,TRBV3-1/TRBV3-2,TRBJ1-1,NA,CASSPRRGNTEAFF,TGTGCCAGCAGCCCCCGACGAGGGAACACTGAAGCTTTCTTT
many,TRBV7-9,TRBJ2-7,TRBD1,CASSVGQGALGEQYF,TGTGCCAGCAGCGTGGGACAGGGGGCGCTGGGCGAGCAGTACTTC
NA,TRBV5-1,TRBJ2-7,TRBD2,CASSSQGAGGPYEQYF,TGCGCCAGCAGCTCCCAAGGGGCGGGAGGCCCCTACGAGCAGTACTTC
NA,TRBV5-5,TRBJ2-3,NA,CASRPQGPDTQYF,TGTGCCAGCAGACCACAGGGTCCGGATACGCAGTATTTT
NA,TRBV27,TRBJ1-2,NA,CASSRSGVLYGYTF,TGTGCCAGCAGTCGTTCAGGGGTTCTCTATGGCTACACCTTC
NA,TRBV30,TRBJ2-2,TRBD2,CAWSPWPGTSNTGELFF,TGTGCCTGGAGTCCCTGGCCAGGGACTAGTAACACCGGGGAGCTGTTTTTT
NA,TRBV6-2/TRBV6-3,TRBJ2-3,NA,CASSPPGGTQGSTDTQYF,TGTGCCAGCAGCCCTCCTGGAGGGACGCAGGGTAGCACAGATACGCAGTATTTT
few,TRBV6-2/TRBV6-3,TRBJ2-7,NA,CASSLWSSARREQYF,TGTGCCAGCAGTCTCTGGTCTAGCGCCCGTCGCGAGCAGTACTTC
NA,TRBV30,TRBJ2-3,TRBD2,CAWSKRLGAGVGDTQYF,TGTGCCTGGAGTAAAAGACTTGGAGCGGGAGTGGGCGATACGCAGTATTTT
NA,TRBV6-1,TRBJ1-2,TRBD1,CASTPTGAVNYGYTF,TGTGCCAGCACCCCAACAGGGGCCGTTAACTATGGCTACACCTTC
NA,TRBV24-1,TRBJ2-3,NA,CATSDLKGSTDTQYF,TGTGCCACCAGTGATTTAAAGGGGAGCACAGATACGCAGTATTTT
NA,TRBV29-1,TRBJ2-2,NA,CSVSNGELFF,TGCAGCGTTTCTAATGGGGAGCTGTTTTTT
NA,TRBV19,TRBJ2-2,NA,CASSLTGLGTGELFF,TGTGCCAGTAGTTTAACAGGGTTAGGCACCGGGGAGCTGTTTTTT
NA,TRBV15,TRBJ1-3,NA,CATSREGATGNTIYF,TGTGCCACCAGCAGAGAAGGGGCAACTGGAAACACCATATATTTT
NA,TRBV3-1/TRBV3-2,TRBJ1-4,NA,CASSPRTDNEKLFF,TGTGCCAGCAGCCCCAGGACAGATAATGAAAAACTGTTTTTT
NA,TRBV11-3,TRBJ1-1,TRBD1,CASSGGDRGRAFF,TGTGCCAGCAGCGGGGGGGACAGGGGAAGGGCTTTCTTT
NA,TRBV5-4,TRBJ1-6,TRBD1,CASSFNTGTELDSPLHF,TGTGCCAGCAGCTTCAACACCGGGACAGAACTCGATTCACCCCTCCACTTT
NA,TRBV7-2,TRBJ2-1,NA,CASSLMSSASYNEQFF,TGTGCCAGCAGCTTAATGTCTAGCGCCTCCTACAATGAGCAGTTCTTC
NA,TRBV30,TRBJ2-2,TRBD1,CAWSGTGGVGELFF,TGTGCCTGGTCCGGGACAGGGGGCGTTGGGGAGCTGTTTTTT
NA,TRBV2,TRBJ2-1,NA,CASSLSGYEQFF,TGTGCCAGCAGCCTCTCAGGGTATGAGCAGTTCTTC
NA,TRBV5-1,TRBJ2-1,NA,CASSLERDSYNEQFF,TGCGCCAGCAGCTTGGAACGGGACTCCTACAATGAGCAGTTCTTC
NA,TRBV27,TRBJ2-1,TRBD1,CASMRRDRGGGEQFF,TGTGCCAGCATGCGCCGGGACAGGGGGGGCGGTGAGCAGTTCTTC
NA,TRBV19,TRBJ1-2,TRBD1,CASKIGQGERLRGYTF,TGTGCCAGTAAGATCGGACAGGGGGAGCGATTGCGTGGCTACACCTTC
NA,TRBV6-5,TRBJ1-2,TRBD1,CATSDDRAGLYGYTF,TGTGCCACAAGCGACGACAGGGCCGGACTTTATGGCTACACCTTC
NA,TRBV30,TRBJ1-6,TRBD1,CAFQQGNNSPLHF,TGTGCCTTTCAACAGGGGAATAATTCACCCCTCCACTTT
NA,TRBV4-3,TRBJ2-2,NA,CASSQDRGSVPKGELFF,TGCGCCAGCAGCCAAGATCGGGGTAGCGTACCCAAGGGGGAGCTGTTTTTT
NA,TRBV19,TRBJ1-1,TRBD1,CASSTRQGAEAFF,TGTGCCAGTAGTACACGCCAGGGGGCTGAAGCTTTCTTT
NA,TRBV30,TRBJ1-1,NA,CAWTLGRGTEAFF,TGTGCCTGGACCTTAGGTCGGGGAACTGAAGCTTTCTTT
NA,TRBV10-3,TRBJ1-3,TRBD1,CAIRPDRVFGNTIYF,TGTGCCATCAGACCCGACAGGGTCTTTGGAAACACCATATATTTT
NA,TRBV11-2,TRBJ1-2,NA,CASSLGGWGDGYTF,TGTGCCAGCAGCTTAGGTGGTTGGGGCGATGGCTACACCTTC
NA,TRBV7-3,TRBJ2-3,TRBD2,CASRGGQFTDTQYF,TGTGCCAGTCGGGGGGGCCAGTTCACAGATACGCAGTATTTT
NA,TRBV19,TRBJ1-5,NA,CASATSRSNQPQHF,TGTGCCAGCGCCACCTCGAGGAGCAATCAGCCCCAGCATTTT
NA,TRBV13,TRBJ2-1,TRBD1,CASSLAGDRGYNEQFF,TGTGCCAGCAGCTTAGCCGGTGACAGGGGATACAATGAGCAGTTCTTC
NA,TRBV10-1,TRBJ2-5,TRBD1,CASSSGTGEETQYF,TGCGCCAGCAGTTCCGGGACAGGGGAGGAGACCCAGTACTTC
few,TRBV4-1,TRBJ2-1,TRBD2,CASSQERAGGPNYNEQFF,TGCGCCAGCAGCCAAGAACGAGCGGGAGGGCCCAACTACAATGAGCAGTTCTTC
NA,TRBV6-4,TRBJ1-1,NA,CASRAGPNTEAFF,TGTGCCAGCAGGGCGGGTCCGAATACTGAAGCTTTCTTT
NA,TRBV7-6,TRBJ2-7,TRBD2,CASSLGGGPLYEQYF,TGTGCCAGCAGCTTAGGCGGGGGACCTCTCTACGAGCAGTACTTC
NA,TRBV30,TRBJ1-2,NA,CAWSVGQGIGYTF,TGTGCCTGGAGTGTAGGTCAGGGGATTGGCTACACCTTC
NA,TRBV28,TRBJ1-2,TRBD1,CASSFPLGTGYGYTF,TGTGCCAGCAGTTTCCCCCTAGGGACAGGGTATGGCTACACCTTC
NA,TRBV29-1,TRBJ2-5,NA,CSVQPGETQYF,TGCAGCGTTCAACCGGGGGAGACCCAGTACTTC
NA,TRBV7-8,TRBJ1-6,NA,CASSTDGSYNSPLHF,TGTGCCAGCTCGACAGACGGCTCCTATAATTCACCCCTCCACTTT
NA,TRBV5-4,TRBJ2-3,NA,CASRAGGPGTDTQYF,TGTGCCAGCAGAGCAGGGGGGCCTGGCACAGATACGCAGTATTTT
NA,TRBV10-3,TRBJ1-5,TRBD1,CATTPNRGHQPQHF,TGTGCCACCACTCCGAACAGGGGACATCAGCCCCAGCATTTT